Each of the 2 T cell receptor beta chains below was sequenced from the same sample in a study of PD-L1 blockade in urothelial cancer. Data came from immunoSEQ multiplex PCR; TCRdb stores just in-frame clones and leaves some out. Found here are under 70,000 clones, roughly 77% of them singletons; the top ten hold 1.6%. Time point reported: pretreatment peripheral blood. Material: PBMCs, obtained around atezolizumab (anti-PD-L1) treatment. The receptor set was obtained from a man between 65 and 79 years old with urothelial cancer.

The CDR3 reads CASSQEGRGNTGELFF. The CDR3 DNA is TGCGCCAGCAGCCAAGAGGGAAGGGGGAACACCGGGGAGCTGTTTTTT. The chain has TRBV4-1 and TRBJ2-2, with a weak D call TRBD1 (5 bases). V was clipped by 0 bases and J by 1 base, with 9 bases between them. The CDR3 has 16 residues. Looked up from germline, CDR1 is MGHRA and CDR2 is YSYEKL.

The chain carries TRBV19 and TRBJ1-1, with TRBD1 matching over 7 bases. This CDR3 contains 15 residues. Germline V gives CDR1 LNHDA, CDR2 SQIVND (reference sequence). V lost 9 bases, J lost 2 bases, and 12 bases stayed unmatched. The CDR3 here is CASISPGTVNTEAFF. The CDR3 DNA reads as TGTGCCAGCATTTCTCCTGGGACAGTCAACACTGAAGCTTTCTTT.